The source of this T cell receptor beta chain is a study of shared clonotypes between healthy human individuals. The data were produced by immunoSEQ multiplex PCR, yet TCRdb's version contains in-frame clones alone and is incomplete. This sample has some 1,100,000 clones, with about 80% found just once. V was clipped by 6 bases and J by 0 bases; unmatched bases: 11. This CDR3 spans 17 amino acids. Looked up from germline, CDR1 is SGHAT and CDR2 is FQNNGV. Sequences were obtained from memory CD4+ T cells from PBMCs. Subset of the sample: CD45RA-negative fraction. The origin of this receptor is a man between 18 and 29 years old in good health. Some clones in this sample may be carry-over from other donors' samples. The chain couples TRBV11-2 to TRBJ2-7, with 10 bases matching TRBD2. The CDR3 protein is CASRRPGLAKSSYEQYF. The DNA of the CDR3 is TGTGCCAGCAGACGCCCGGGACTAGCGAAGAGCTCCTACGAGCAGTACTTC.